This TCR beta chain was observed in a study of T cell responses to AZD1222 COVID-19 vaccine. The length of the CDR3 is 17 residues. Germline V gene lookup returns CDR1 LGHNA and CDR2 YNFKEQ. Trimming at V came to 1 base and at J to 5 bases, leaving 9 bases not matched to a gene. Libraries were prepared by immunoSEQ multiplex PCR; TCRdb keeps only in-frame clonotypes and omits some of them. The profile covers more than 110,000 clones, with more than 90% appearing a single time and roughly 3.1% taken by the ten largest. Notes on the study in general: Only a handful of AZD1222 recipients tested seropositive at baseline.

As for this clone: Its antigen is not identified.

This TCR came from an adult in good health. The chain uses TRBV4-2 and TRBJ2-1; 9 positions agree with TRBD2. The sequences come from peripheral blood, collected on day 0 of AZD1222 vaccination. CDR3 in DNA: TGTGCCAGCAGCCAAGGCTTCCCACTAGCGGGTCACAATGAGCAGTTCTTC. Translated, it gives CASSQGFPLAGHNEQFF.